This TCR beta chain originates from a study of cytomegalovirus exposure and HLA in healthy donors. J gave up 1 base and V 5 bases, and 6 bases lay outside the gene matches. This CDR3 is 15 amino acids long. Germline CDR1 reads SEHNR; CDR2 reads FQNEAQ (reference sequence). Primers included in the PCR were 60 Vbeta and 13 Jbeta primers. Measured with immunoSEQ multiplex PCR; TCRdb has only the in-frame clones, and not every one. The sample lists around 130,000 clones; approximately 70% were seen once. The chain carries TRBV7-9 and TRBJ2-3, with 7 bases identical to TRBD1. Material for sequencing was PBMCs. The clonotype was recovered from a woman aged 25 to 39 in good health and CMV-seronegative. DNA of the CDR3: TGTGCCAGCAGCCCCAATACAGGGGGCACAGATACGCAGTATTTT. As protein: CASSPNTGGTDTQYF.